A selection of T cell receptor beta chains follows, all from one sample in a study of identical twins. TCRdb independently ran MiXCR on the 5' RACE reads; one entry per CDR3 protein. Of 600,000 to 700,000 distinct CDR3 sequences listed, around 21% are singletons. The same specimen was also included in a second study, on T cells expressing NK-cell markers.

The sequencing sample was made of PBMCs. The receptor source for this set is a woman under 30 in good health. The CDR3 runs from the conserved cysteine through the conserved F or W.

CASSSGLAGGPNSHEQFF	TRBV5-1	TRBJ2-1
CASAGGLANSYNEQFF	TRBV4-1	TRBJ2-1
CASSERTSTDTQYF	TRBV5-1	TRBJ2-3
CASSPERSSGGTGELFF	TRBV4-3	TRBJ2-2
CATSTSLMQTDTQYF	TRBV15	TRBJ2-3
CATSEATPGGNQPQHF	TRBV24-1	TRBJ1-5
CASTIRGLKTQYF	TRBV12-3/TRBV12-4	TRBJ2-5
CASSLGRGIKNYGYTF	TRBV12-3/TRBV12-4	TRBJ1-2
CSARGKGHEKLFF	TRBV20-1	TRBJ1-4
CASAAGFNTGELFF	TRBV19	TRBJ2-2
CASSAGEGANVLTF	TRBV9	TRBJ2-6
CASSLALGGYNEQFF	TRBV7-2	TRBJ2-1
CASSIAPRGGETQYF	TRBV19	TRBJ2-5